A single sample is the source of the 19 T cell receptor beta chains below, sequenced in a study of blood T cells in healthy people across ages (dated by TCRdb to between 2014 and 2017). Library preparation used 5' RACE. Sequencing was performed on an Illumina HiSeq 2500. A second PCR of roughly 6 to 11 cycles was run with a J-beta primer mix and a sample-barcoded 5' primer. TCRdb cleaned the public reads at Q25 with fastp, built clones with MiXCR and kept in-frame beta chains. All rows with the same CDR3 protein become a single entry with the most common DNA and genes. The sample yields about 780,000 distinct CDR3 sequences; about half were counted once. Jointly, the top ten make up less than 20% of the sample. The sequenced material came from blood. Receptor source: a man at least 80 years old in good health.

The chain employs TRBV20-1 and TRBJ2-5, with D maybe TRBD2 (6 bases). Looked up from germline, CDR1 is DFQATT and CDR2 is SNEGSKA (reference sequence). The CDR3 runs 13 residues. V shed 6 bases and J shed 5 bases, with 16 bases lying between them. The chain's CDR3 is CSAKGRAGETQYF. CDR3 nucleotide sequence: TGCAGTGCCAAGGGAAGGGCGGGGGAGACCCAGTACTTC.

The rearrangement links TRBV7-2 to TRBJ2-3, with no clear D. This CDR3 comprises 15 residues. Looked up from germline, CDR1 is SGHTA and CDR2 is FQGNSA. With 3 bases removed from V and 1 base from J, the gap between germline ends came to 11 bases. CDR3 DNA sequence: TGTGCCAGCAGCTTGGTTCTTCATGGCACAGATACGCAGTATTTT. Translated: CASSLVLHGTDTQYF. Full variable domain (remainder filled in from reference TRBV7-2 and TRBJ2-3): GAGVSQSPSNKVTEKGKDVELRCDPISGHTALYWYRQSLGQGLEFLIYFQGNSAPDKSGLPSDRFSAERTGGSVSTLTIQRTQQEDSAVYLCASSLVLHGTDTQYFGPGTRLTVL.

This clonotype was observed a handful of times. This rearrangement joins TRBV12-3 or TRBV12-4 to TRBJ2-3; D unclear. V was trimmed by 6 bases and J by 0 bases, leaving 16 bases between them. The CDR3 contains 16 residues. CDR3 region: CASRRIGAASTDTQYF. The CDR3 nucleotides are TGTGCCAGCAGGCGGATAGGAGCTGCTAGCACAGATACGCAGTATTTT.

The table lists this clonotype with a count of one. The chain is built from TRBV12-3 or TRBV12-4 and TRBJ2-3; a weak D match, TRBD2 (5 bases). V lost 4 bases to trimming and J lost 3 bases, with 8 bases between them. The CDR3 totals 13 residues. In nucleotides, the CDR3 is TGTGCCAGCAGTTGCCGGAGGACAGATACGCAGTATTTT. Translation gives CASSCRRTDTQYF.

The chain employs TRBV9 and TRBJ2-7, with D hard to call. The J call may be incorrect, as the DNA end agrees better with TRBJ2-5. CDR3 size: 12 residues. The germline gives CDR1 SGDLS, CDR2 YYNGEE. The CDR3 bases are TGTGCCAGCAGCCCCCACGGGGAGACCCAGTACTTC. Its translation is CASSPHGETQYF.

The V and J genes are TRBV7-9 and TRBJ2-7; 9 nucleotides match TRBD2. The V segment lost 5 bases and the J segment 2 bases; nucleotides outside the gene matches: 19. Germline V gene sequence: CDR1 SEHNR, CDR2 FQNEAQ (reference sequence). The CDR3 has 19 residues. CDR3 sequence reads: CASSTQVGREGPLTYEQYF. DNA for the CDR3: TGTGCCAGCAGCACCCAGGTGGGGCGGGAGGGCCCCCTTACCTACGAGCAGTACTTC.

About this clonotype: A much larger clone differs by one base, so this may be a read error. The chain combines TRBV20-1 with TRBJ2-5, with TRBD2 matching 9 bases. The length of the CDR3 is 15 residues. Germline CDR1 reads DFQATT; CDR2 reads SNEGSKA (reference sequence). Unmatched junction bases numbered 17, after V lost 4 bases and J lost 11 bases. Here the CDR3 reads CSATPTSGARSGQYF. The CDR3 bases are TGCAGTGCTACCCCGACTAGCGGAGCGAGGTCCGGGCAGTACTTC.

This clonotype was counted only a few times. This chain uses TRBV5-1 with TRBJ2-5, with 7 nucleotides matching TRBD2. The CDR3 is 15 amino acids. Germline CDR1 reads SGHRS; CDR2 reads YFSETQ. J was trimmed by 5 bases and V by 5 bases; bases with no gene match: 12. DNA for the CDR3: TGCGCCAGCAGTGCGGGAGATACCGTCCGCGAGACCCAGTACTTC. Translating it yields CASSAGDTVRETQYF. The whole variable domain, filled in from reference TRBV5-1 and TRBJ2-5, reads KAGVTQTPRYLIKTRGQQVTLSCSPISGHRSVSWYQQTPGQGLQFLFEYFSETQRNKGNFPGRFSGRQFSNSRSEMNVSTLELGDSALYLCASSAGDTVRETQYFGPGTRLLVL.

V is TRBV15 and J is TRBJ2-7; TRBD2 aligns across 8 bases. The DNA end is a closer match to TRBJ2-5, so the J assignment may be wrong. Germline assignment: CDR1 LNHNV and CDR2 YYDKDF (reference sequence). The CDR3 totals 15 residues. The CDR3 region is CATSREATSEETQYF. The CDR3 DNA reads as TGTGCCACCAGCAGAGAGGCGACTAGCGAAGAGACCCAGTACTTC.

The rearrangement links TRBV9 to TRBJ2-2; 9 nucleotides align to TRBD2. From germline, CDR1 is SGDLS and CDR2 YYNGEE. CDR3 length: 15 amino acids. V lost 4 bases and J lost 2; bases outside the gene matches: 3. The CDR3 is CASSKTSGNTGELFF. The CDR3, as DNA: TGTGCCAGCAGCAAGACTAGCGGAAACACCGGGGAGCTGTTTTTT.

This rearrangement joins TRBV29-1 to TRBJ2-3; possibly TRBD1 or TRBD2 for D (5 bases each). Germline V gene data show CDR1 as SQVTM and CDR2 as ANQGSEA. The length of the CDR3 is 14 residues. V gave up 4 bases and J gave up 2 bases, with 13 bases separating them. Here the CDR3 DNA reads TGCAGCGTTGCCTGGGACCTCCTCACAGATACGCAGTATTTT. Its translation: CSVAWDLLTDTQYF.

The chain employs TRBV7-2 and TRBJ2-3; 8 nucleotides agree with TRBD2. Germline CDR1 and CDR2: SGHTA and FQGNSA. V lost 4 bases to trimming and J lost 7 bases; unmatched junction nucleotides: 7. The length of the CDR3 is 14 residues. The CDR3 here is CASSSPLAGYTQYF. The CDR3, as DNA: TGTGCCAGCAGCTCCCCGCTAGCGGGTTATACGCAGTATTTT.

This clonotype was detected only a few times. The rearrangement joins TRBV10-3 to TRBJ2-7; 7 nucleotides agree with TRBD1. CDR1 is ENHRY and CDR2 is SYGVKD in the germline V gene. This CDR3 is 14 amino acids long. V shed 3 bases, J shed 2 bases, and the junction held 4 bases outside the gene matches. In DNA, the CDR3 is TGTGCCATCAGTGACCCGGGACAGACCTACGAGCAGTACTTC. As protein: CAISDPGQTYEQYF.

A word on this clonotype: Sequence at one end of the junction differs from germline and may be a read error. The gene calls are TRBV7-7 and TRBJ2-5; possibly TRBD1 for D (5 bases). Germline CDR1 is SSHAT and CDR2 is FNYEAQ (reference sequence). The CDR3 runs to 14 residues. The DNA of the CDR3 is TGTGCTAGCAGCCCCAACTTGGGGCCGGAGACCCAGTACTTC. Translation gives CASSPNLGPETQYF.

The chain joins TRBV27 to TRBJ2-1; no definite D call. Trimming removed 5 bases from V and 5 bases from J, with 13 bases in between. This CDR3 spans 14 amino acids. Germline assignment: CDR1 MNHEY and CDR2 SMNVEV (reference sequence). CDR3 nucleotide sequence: TGTGCCAGCAGTCCCCCGGACCGAGACAATGAGCAGTTCTTC. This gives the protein CASSPPDRDNEQFF.

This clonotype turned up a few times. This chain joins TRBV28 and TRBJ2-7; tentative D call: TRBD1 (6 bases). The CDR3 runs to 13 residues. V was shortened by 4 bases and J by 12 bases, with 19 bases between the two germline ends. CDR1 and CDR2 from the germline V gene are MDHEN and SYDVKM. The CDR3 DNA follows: TGTGCCAGCAGTTCCGAGGGGTTTAGGGGGACGTACTTC. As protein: CASSSEGFRGTYF.

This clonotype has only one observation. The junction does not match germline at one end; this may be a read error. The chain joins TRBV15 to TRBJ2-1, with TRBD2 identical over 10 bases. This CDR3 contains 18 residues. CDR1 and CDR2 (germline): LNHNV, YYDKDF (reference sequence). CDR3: CATGRTDRRTSGRYEQFF. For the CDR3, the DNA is TGTGCCACCGGCAGAACCGACCGGAGGACTAGCGGACGATATGAGCAGTTCTTC.

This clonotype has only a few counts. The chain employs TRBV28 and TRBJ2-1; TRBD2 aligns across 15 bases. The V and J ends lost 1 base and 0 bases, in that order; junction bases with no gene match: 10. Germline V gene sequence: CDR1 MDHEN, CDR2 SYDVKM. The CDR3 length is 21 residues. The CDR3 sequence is CASSLSQGGTSGRSSYNEQFF. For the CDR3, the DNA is TGTGCCAGCAGTTTATCCCAGGGAGGGACTAGCGGGAGGAGCTCCTACAATGAGCAGTTCTTC.

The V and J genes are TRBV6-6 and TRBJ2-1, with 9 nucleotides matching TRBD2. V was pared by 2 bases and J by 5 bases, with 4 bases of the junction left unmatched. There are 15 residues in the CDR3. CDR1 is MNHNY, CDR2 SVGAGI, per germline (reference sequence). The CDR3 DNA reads TGTGCCAGCAGTTACCGTCCTAGCGGGGACAATGAGCAGTTCTTC. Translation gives CASSYRPSGDNEQFF.